In its sample, the clone carrying this T cell receptor beta chain was seen many times. With iRepertoire HTBI primers and Arm-PCR of CDR3 regions, TCR beta libraries were built. MiXCR, applied by TCRdb to the multiplex PCR reads, yields one record per CDR3 protein. The sample has about 540,000 distinct CDR3 sequences, roughly 12% seen once. This entry comes from a study of regulatory T cells in long-lasting Graves disease. The time point here: newly diagnosed GD, antithyroid drugs for less than 3 months. RNA isolated from PBMCs was used to make the TCR library. This sample was shared with a second study, whose subject was T cells in Graves' hyperthyroidism and ophthalmopathy. As reported in that work: The TCR CDR3 was amplified in a first-round RT-PCR using the HTBI primer set. Among clonotypes expanded in thyroid above 0.001, most were also found in blood.

The sequences come from peripheral blood mononuclear cells (PBMCs), collected at new diagnosis, from a patient treated with antithyroid drugs. This TCR was recovered from a man aged 25-45 years with Graves disease.

CDR3: CASLDRRNTEAFF. CDR3 coding DNA: TGTGCCAGCTTGGACAGGCGGAACACTGAAGCTTTCTTT. The V call is TRBV18, the J call TRBJ1-1, with 7 nucleotides matching TRBD1. CDR3 length: 13 residues. V was pared by 7 bases and J by 1 base, with 3 bases of the junction left unmatched. CDR1 KGHSH and CDR2 LQKENI come from the germline V gene.